Detailed here is one T cell receptor (beta chain). The V segment lost 4 bases and the J segment 3 bases; nucleotides outside the gene matches: 3. Germline loops: CDR1 SNHLY, CDR2 FYNNEI. CDR3 length: 15 residues. The data originate from a study of cytomegalovirus exposure and HLA in healthy donors. PCR used 60 Vbeta primers and 13 Jbeta primers. Method: immunoSEQ multiplex PCR; TCRdb's copy keeps in-frame clones and lacks some. The sample includes about 170,000 clones, 80% to 85% of them seen just once. This TCR came from a boy aged 2 to 10 in good health and CMV-seronegative. The sample consisted of PBMCs. The genes are TRBV2 and TRBJ2-2, with TRBD2 matching over 9 bases. The CDR3 loop reads CASSVLAGYTGELFF. CDR3 DNA sequence: TGTGCCAGCAGTGTACTAGCGGGTTACACCGGGGAGCTGTTTTTT.